The 7 T cell receptor beta chains reported below all come from one sample, sequenced in a study of T cells in Graves' hyperthyroidism and ophthalmopathy. The source material, RNA transcripts, was used to amplify TCR beta CDR3 regions. HTBI primers were the set used in a first-round RT-PCR of the TCR CDR3. Each CDR3 protein is one row after TCRdb ran MiXCR on the multiplex PCR reads. The data show hundreds of thousands of distinct CDR3 sequences, with around 13% seen just once and roughly a tenth held by the top ten. Source material: blood. The source is a woman under 30 with Graves' hyperthyroidism.

The table lists this clonotype with many counts. The V call is TRBV11-2, the J call TRBJ1-2, with TRBD1 identical over 8 bases. Germline loops: CDR1 SGHAT, CDR2 FQNNGV. The CDR3 has 13 residues. V lost 3 bases to trimming and J lost 6 bases; unmatched junction nucleotides: 3. The DNA for the CDR3 is TGTGCCAGCAGCTTTCCAGGGGGCCATGGCTACACCTTC. Translated: CASSFPGGHGYTF. Full variable domain (rest looked up from reference TRBV11-2 and TRBJ1-2): EAGVAQSPRYKIIEKRQSVAFWCNPISGHATLYWYQQILGQGPKLLIQFQNNGVVDDSQLPKDRFSAERLKGVDSTLKIQPAKLEDSAVYLCASSFPGGHGYTFGSGTRLTVV.

Notes on this clonotype: The junction differs from germline at one of its ends, possibly a read error. The V gene is TRBV28, the J gene TRBJ2-5; 7 nucleotides align to TRBD1. The germline CDR1 and CDR2 sequences are MDHEN and SYDVKM. The CDR3 runs to 15 residues. The DNA of the CDR3 is TGTGCCGGCAGTCCCCGTGGGCAGGGGGAAGAGACCCAGTACTTC. Encoded protein: CAGSPRGQGEETQYF.

The sample holds a few counts of this clonotype. This chain connects TRBV6-2 or TRBV6-3 to TRBJ1-2; D might be TRBD1 (6 bases). Trimming shortened V by 8 bases and J by 3 bases, and 16 bases separated the two germline ends. Germline CDR1 MNHEY, CDR2 SVGEGT. The CDR3 sequence is 14 residues long. Written as DNA, the CDR3 is TGTGCCAGCTGGGGGGCAGGTGTGGACTATGGCTACACCTTC. It codes for CASWGAGVDYGYTF.

This clonotype was seen a few times. The V call is TRBV20-1, the J call TRBJ2-4, with TRBD1 matching 7 bases. J lost 8 bases, V lost 3 bases, and 13 bases had no gene match. Germline CDR1 reads DFQATT; CDR2 reads SNEGSKA (reference sequence). The CDR3 runs to 15 residues. DNA for the CDR3: TGCAGTGCTAGGGCCGGACAGGAGGAAGGAGACATTCAGTACTTC. Amino acid sequence: CSARAGQEEGDIQYF.

The chain combines TRBV6-1 with TRBJ2-1; the match to TRBD2 covers 7 bases. This CDR3 has 14 residues. Looked up from germline, CDR1 is MNHNS and CDR2 is SASEGT. V trimming: 5 bases; J trimming: 9 bases; junction bases outside the gene matches: 10. The CDR3, as DNA: TGTGCCAGCAGTTTACGTGGGGGGAGGGGTGAGCAGTTCTTC. It specifies CASSLRGGRGEQFF.

This clonotype was seen a handful of times. V usage is TRBV28 and J usage is TRBJ2-2, with TRBD2 as a possible D gene (6 bases). Germline V gene lookup returns CDR1 MDHEN and CDR2 SYDVKM. CDR3 length: 14 residues. V was clipped by 3 bases and J by 5 bases, with 10 bases between them. The CDR3 sequence is CASSFRGKTGELFF. In DNA, the CDR3 is TGTGCCAGCAGTTTTCGCGGGAAAACCGGGGAGCTGTTTTTT.

This clonotype was detected only a few times. The genes are TRBV28 and TRBJ1-3; D is ambiguous. Between the trimmed V and J ends, which lost 5 bases and 0 bases, there was a span of 11 bases. This CDR3 is 15 amino acids long. Germline CDR1 is MDHEN and CDR2 is SYDVKM. The CDR3 sequence: CASSPLGISGNTIYF. DNA of the CDR3: TGTGCCAGCAGTCCCCTGGGGATCTCTGGAAACACCATATATTTT.